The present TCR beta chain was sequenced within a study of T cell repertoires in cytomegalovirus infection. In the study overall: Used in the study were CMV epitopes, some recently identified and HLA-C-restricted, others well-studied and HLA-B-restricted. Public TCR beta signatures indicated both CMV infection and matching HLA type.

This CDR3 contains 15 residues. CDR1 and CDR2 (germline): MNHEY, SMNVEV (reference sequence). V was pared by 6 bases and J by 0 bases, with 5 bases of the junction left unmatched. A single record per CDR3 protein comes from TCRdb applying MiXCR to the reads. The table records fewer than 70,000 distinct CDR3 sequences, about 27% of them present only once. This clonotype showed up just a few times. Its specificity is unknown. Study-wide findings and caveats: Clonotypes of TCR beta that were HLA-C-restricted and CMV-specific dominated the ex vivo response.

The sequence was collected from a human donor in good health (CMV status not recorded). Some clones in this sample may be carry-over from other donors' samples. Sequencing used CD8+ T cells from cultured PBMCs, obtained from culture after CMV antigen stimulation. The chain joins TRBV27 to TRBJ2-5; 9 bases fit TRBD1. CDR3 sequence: CASRRGDRDQETQYF. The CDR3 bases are TGTGCCAGCAGGCGCGGGGACAGGGACCAAGAGACCCAGTACTTC.